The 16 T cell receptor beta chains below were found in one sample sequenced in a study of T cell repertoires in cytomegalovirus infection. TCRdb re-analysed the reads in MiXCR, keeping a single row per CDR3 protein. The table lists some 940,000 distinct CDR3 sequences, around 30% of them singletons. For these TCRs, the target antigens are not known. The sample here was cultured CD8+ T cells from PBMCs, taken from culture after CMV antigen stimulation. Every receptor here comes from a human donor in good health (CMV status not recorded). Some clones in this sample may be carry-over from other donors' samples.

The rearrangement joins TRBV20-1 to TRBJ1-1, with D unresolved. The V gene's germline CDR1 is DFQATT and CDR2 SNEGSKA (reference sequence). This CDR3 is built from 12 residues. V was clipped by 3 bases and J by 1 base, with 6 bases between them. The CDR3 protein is CSASNWNTEAFF. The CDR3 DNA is TGCAGTGCTAGCAACTGGAACACTGAAGCTTTCTTT.

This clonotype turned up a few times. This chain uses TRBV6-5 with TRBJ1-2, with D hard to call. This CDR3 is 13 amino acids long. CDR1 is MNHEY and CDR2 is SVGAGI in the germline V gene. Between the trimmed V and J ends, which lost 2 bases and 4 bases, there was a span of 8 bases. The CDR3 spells CASSYEGLYGYTF. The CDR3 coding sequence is TGTGCCAGCAGTTACGAAGGGCTCTATGGCTACACCTTC.

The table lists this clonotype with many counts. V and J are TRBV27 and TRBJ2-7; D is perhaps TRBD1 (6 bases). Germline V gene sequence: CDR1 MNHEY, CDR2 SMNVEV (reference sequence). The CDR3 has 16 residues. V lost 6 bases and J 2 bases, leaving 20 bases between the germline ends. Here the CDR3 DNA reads TGTGCCAGCAGCGCACCCCTCGAGACAGGCACCTACGAGCAGTACGTC. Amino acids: CASSAPLETGTYEQYV.

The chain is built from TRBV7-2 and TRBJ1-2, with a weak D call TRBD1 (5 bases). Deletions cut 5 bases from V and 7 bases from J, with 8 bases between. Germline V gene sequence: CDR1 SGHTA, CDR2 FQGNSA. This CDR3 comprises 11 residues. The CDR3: CASSPDSGYTF. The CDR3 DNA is TGTGCCAGCAGCCCCGACAGTGGCTACACCTTC.

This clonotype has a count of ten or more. This CDR3 is CASSYMTGYGTEAFF. The CDR3, as DNA: TGTGCCAGCAGCTATATGACAGGGTATGGCACTGAAGCTTTCTTT. The rearrangement joins TRBV7-2 to TRBJ1-1; 7 bases fit TRBD1. CDR3 length equals 15 residues. J gave up 4 bases and V 4 bases, and 9 bases lay outside the gene matches. Germline V gene lookup returns CDR1 SGHTA and CDR2 FQGNSA.

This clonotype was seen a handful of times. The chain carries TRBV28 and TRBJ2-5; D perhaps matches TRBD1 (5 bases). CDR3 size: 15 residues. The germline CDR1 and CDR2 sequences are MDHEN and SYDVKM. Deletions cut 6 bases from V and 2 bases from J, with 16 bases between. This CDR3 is CASSPWGRRQETQYF. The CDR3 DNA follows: TGTGCCAGCAGCCCCTGGGGCAGACGACAAGAGACCCAGTACTTC.

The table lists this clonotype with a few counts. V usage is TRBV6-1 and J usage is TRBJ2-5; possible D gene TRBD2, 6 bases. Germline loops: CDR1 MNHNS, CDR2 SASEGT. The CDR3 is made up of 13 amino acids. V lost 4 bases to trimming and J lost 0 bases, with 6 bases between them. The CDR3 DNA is TGTGCCAGCAGTGGGGACTACCAAGAGACCCAGTACTTC. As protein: CASSGDYQETQYF.

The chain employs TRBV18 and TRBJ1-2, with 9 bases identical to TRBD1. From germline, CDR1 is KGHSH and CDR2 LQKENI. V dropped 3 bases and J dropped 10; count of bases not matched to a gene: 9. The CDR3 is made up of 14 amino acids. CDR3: CASSPYRTGDDYTF. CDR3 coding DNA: TGTGCCAGCTCACCCTACCGGACAGGGGATGACTACACCTTC. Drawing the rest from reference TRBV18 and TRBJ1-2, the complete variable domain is NAGVMQNPRHLVRRRGQEARLRCSPMKGHSHVYWYRQLPEEGLKFMVYLQKENIIDESGMPKERFSAEFPKEGPSILRIQQVVRGDSAAYFCASSPYRTGDDYTFGSGTRLTVV.

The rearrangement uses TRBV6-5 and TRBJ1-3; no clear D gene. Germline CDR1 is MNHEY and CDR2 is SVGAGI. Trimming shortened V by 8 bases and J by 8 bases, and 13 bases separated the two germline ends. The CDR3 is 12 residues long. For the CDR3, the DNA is TGTGCCAGCGGTTTTAAATGGGACACCATATATTTT. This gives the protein CASGFKWDTIYF.

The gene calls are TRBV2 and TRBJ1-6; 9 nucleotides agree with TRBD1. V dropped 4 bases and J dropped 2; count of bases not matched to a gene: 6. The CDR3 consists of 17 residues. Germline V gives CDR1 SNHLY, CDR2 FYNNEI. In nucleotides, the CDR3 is TGTGCCAGCAGTGCCCGGGACAGGGAAACCTATAATTCACCCCTCCACTTT. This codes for CASSARDRETYNSPLHF. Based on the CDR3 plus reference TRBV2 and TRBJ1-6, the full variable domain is EPEVTQTPSHQVTQMGQEVILRCVPISNHLYFYWYRQILGQKVEFLVSFYNNEISEKSEIFDDQFSVERPDGSNFTLKIRSTKLEDSAMYFCASSARDRETYNSPLHFGNGTRLTVT.

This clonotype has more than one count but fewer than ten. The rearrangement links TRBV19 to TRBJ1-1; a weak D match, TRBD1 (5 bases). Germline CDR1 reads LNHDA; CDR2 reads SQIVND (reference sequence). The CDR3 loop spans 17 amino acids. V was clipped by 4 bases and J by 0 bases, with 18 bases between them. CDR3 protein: CASSKVEGRPLNTEAFF. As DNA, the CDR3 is TGTGCCAGTAGTAAGGTAGAGGGGAGGCCCCTGAACACTGAAGCTTTCTTT.

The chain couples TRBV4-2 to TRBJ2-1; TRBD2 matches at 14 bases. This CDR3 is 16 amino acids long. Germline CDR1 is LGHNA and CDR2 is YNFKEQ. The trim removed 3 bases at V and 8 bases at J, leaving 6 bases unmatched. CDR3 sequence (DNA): TGTGCCAGCAGCCATTGGACTAGCGGGGGGTTTCATGAGCAGTTCTTC. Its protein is CASSHWTSGGFHEQFF.

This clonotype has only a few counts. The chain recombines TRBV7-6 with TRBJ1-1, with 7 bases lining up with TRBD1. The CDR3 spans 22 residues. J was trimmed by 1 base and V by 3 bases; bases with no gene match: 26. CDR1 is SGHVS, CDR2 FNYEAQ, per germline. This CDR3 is CASSLGPTMQTARGLGNTEAFF. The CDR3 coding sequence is TGTGCCAGCAGCTTGGGCCCGACTATGCAAACTGCAAGGGGGCTGGGGAACACTGAAGCTTTCTTT.

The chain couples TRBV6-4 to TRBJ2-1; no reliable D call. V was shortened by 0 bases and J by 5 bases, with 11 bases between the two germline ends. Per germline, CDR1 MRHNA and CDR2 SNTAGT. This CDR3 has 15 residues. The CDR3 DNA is TGTGCCAGCAGTGACTCGAAAACAGTCAACAATGAGCAGTTCTTC. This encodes CASSDSKTVNNEQFF.

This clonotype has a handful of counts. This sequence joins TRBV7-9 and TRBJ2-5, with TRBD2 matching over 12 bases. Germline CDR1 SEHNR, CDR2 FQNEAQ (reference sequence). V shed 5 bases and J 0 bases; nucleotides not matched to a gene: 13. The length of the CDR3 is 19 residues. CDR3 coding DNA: TGTGCCAGCAGCCCCCTCTTGGCTAGCGGGGGGGGATACCAAGAGACCCAGTACTTC. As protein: CASSPLLASGGGYQETQYF.

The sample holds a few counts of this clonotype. This CDR3 reads CASSLQGNGELFF. The CDR3 coding sequence is TGCGCCAGCAGCCTACAGGGGAACGGGGAGCTGTTTTTT. The chain couples TRBV4-1 to TRBJ2-2; 7 nucleotides line up with TRBD1. The ends lost 4 bases at V and 7 bases at J; junction bases unmatched: 3. This CDR3 region has 13 residues. The germline gives CDR1 MGHRA, CDR2 YSYEKL.